This TCR beta chain was obtained from a study of control samples from healthy donors and cancer patients. Assay used: immunoSEQ multiplex PCR; TCRdb lists only in-frame clones, some missing. The repertoire has under 80,000 clones, less than 95% of them found once; the top ten carry 2.8%. In germline, CDR1 is SGHTA, CDR2 FQGTGA. Trimming pared 1 base from V and 3 bases from J, leaving 21 bases between. The length of the CDR3 is 18 residues. The clonotype was recovered from a woman under 40 in good health. The V and J genes are TRBV7-3 and TRBJ1-1; D might be TRBD1 (5 bases). Material for sequencing was blood. The CDR3 bases are TGTGCCAGCAGCTTAAAGTCAGTCTGGGGCTCGAGACACACTGAAGCTTTCTTT. Encoded protein: CASSLKSVWGSRHTEAFF.